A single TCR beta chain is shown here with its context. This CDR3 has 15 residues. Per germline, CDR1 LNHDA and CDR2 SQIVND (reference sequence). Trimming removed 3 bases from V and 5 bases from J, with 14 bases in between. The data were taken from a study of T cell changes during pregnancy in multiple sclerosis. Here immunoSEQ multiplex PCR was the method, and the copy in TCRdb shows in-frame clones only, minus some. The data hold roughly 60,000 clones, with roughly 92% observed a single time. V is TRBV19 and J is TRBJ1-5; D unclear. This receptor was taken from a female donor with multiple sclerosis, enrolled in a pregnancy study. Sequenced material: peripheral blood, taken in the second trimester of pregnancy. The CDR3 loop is CASSMINLGHQPQHF. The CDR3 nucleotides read TGTGCCAGTAGTATGATAAACCTGGGCCATCAGCCCCAGCATTTT.